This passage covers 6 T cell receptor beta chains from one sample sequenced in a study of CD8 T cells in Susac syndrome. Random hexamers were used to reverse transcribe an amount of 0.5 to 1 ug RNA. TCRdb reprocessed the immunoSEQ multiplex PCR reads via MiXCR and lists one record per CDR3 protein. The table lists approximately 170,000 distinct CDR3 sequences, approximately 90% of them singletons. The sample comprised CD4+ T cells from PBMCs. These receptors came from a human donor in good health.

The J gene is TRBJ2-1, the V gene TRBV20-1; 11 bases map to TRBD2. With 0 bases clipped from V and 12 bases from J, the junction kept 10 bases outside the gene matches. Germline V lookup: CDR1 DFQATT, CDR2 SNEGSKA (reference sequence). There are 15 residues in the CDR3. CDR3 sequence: CSARELAGALGVQFF. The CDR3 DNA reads TGCAGTGCTAGAGAACTAGCGGGAGCCTTAGGGGTGCAGTTCTTC.

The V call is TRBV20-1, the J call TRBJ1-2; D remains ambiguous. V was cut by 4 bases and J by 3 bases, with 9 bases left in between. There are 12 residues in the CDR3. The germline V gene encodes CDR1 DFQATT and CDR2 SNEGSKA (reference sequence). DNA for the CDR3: TGCAGTGCTAATAACAACGACTATGGCTACACCTTC. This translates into CSANNNDYGYTF.

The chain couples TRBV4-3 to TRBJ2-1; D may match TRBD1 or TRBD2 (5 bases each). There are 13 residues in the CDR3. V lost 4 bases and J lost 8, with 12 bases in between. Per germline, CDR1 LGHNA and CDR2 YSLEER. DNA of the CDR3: TGCGCCAGCAGCCTCCGAGGGGTGGATGAGCAGTTCTTC. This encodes CASSLRGVDEQFF.

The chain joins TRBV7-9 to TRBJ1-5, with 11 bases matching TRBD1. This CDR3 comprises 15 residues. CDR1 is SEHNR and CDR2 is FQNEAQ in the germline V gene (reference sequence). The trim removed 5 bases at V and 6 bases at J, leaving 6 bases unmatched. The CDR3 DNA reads TGTGCCAGCAGCGGGGACAGGGGGGCGGTTCAGCCCCAGCATTTT. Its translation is CASSGDRGAVQPQHF.

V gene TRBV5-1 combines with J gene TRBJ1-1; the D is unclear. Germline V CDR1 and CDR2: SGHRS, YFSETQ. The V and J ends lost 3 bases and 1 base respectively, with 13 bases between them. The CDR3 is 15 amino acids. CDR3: CASSSQGRENTEAFF. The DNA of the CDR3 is TGCGCCAGCAGCTCCCAAGGACGGGAGAACACTGAAGCTTTCTTT.

CDR3 sequence reads: CASSSKTRGEQFF. CDR3 in DNA: TGTGCCAGCAGCTCCAAAACGCGGGGTGAGCAGTTCTTC. This chain links TRBV12-3 or TRBV12-4 with TRBJ2-1; weak D call: TRBD2 (6 bases). Trimming shortened V by 6 bases and J by 9 bases, and 15 bases separated the two germline ends. CDR3 length: 13 residues.